The rows below give T cell receptor beta chains drawn from one sample of a study of T cells after yellow fever vaccination. TCRdb passed the 5' RACE reads through MiXCR, listing each CDR3 protein once. This table has approximately 580,000 distinct CDR3 sequences, roughly a sixth appearing once. The sequencing here drew on PBMCs, taken about 5 days after the first yellow fever vaccination. Receptors were obtained from a man aged 18-30 years who received the YFV17D yellow fever vaccine. Each CDR3 is given without its conserved first and last residue. Each record gives: J gene, V gene, CDR3 protein.

>TRBJ1-1|TRBV5-1
ASGKQGPRGAF
>TRBJ1-5|TRBV12-3/TRBV12-4
ASTSEGGQANQPQH
>TRBJ1-5|TRBV30
AWGDSPQPQH
>TRBJ2-1|TRBV9
ASSVRDGGGWEQF
>TRBJ2-3|TRBV28
ASLGTGRADTQY
>TRBJ1-3|TRBV28
AHGPGSGNTIY
>TRBJ2-7|TRBV12-3/TRBV12-4
ASSPTGVGGYEQY
>TRBJ2-7|TRBV12-3/TRBV12-4
ASSPGTGLLDEQY
>TRBJ1-3|TRBV7-2
ASSLVQGVNTIY
>TRBJ1-1|TRBV4-1
ASSQEGTRGDTEAF
>TRBJ1-6|TRBV30
AWNTGGSPLH
>TRBJ1-2|TRBV4-2
AMSPGFPWGQGYGYT
>TRBJ2-7|TRBV11-2
ASSLSPSGGGYSYEQY
>TRBJ2-1|TRBV11-3
ASSPSASIVYEQF
>TRBJ2-5|TRBV4-1
ASSQDYGGGGSETQY
>TRBJ2-5|TRBV29-1
SVEAAVQETQY
>TRBJ1-3|TRBV6-1
ASSDPGTPSGNTIY
>TRBJ1-3|TRBV6-5
ASSWTGGYTIY
>TRBJ1-1|TRBV10-3
AISESTVNTEAF
>TRBJ2-2|TRBV6-5
ASSYQGATTGELF
>TRBJ2-1|TRBV24-1
ATSEQGTQSNEQF
>TRBJ1-1|TRBV29-1
SALQLNTEAF
>TRBJ1-3|TRBV6-1
ASRRDRGPGNTIY
>TRBJ2-5|TRBV4-2
ASSPDSAQGTQY
>TRBJ2-7|TRBV18
ASSPGQGSSYEQY
>TRBJ2-7|TRBV6-5
ASSYPMGQGAYEQY
>TRBJ1-6|TRBV3-1
ASSQPGQGVSPLH
>TRBJ1-1|TRBV5-6
ASSMGGSVGTEAF
>TRBJ2-2|TRBV5-5
ASSLGQTTGELF